This T cell receptor (beta chain) was profiled in a study of blood T cell repertoires in COVID-19. Data came from immunoSEQ multiplex PCR; TCRdb stores just in-frame clones and leaves some out. Among around 100,000 clones, roughly 85% were seen once, and the ten largest hold about 3.4%. The germline CDR1 and CDR2 sequences are SGHRS and YFSETQ. V shed 0 bases and J shed 3 bases, with 7 bases lying between them. The CDR3 has 13 residues. Sequenced input: peripheral blood. This chain joins TRBV5-1 and TRBJ2-7, with a tentative D call TRBD1 (6 bases). The TCR originated in a man aged 40-49 years with acute or convalescent COVID-19. The CDR3 nucleotides are TGCGCCAGCAGCTTGGACAGGGTCTACGAGCAGTACTTC. This sequence encodes CASSLDRVYEQYF.